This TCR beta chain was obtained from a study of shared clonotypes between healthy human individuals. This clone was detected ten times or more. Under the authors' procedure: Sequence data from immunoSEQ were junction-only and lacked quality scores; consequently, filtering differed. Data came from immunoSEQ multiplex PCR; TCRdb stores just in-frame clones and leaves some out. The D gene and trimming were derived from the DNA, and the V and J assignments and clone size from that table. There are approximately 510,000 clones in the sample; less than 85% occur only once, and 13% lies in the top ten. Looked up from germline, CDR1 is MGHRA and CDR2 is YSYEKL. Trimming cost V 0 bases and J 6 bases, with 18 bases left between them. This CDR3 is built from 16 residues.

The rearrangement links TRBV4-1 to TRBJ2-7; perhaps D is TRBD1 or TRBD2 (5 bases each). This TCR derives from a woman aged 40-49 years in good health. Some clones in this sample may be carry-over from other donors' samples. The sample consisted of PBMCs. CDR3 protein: CASSQDSRTQRGEQYF. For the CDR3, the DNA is TGCGCCAGCAGCCAAGACTCAAGGACGCAGAGGGGCGAGCAGTACTTC.